Sequencing of this TCR beta chain was carried out in a study of blood T cell repertoires in COVID-19. Study context: T cells, B-cell-depleted T cells, or PBMCs supplied cDNA or gDNA.

Original processing methods: Reference gene primer amplification gave estimated nucleated cell counts. Measured with immunoSEQ multiplex PCR; TCRdb has only the in-frame clones, and not every one. The D gene and trimming were derived from the DNA, and the V and J assignments and clone size from that table. The repertoire consists of approximately 99,000 clones, with about 83% occurring once and the leading ten covering roughly 2%. This receptor was identified in a man between 65 and 80 years old with active or convalescent COVID-19. Sequencing was carried out using peripheral blood.

The CDR3 DNA reads TGTGCCAGCCCTCCCCTTACAGGGCTCCCTGAGAACACTGAAGCTTTCTTT. It yields the protein CASPPLTGLPENTEAFF. V gene TRBV28 combines with J gene TRBJ1-1, with D perhaps TRBD1 (6 bases). The germline gives CDR1 MDHEN, CDR2 SYDVKM. V gave up 8 bases and J gave up 1 base, with 23 bases separating them. The CDR3 length is 17 residues.